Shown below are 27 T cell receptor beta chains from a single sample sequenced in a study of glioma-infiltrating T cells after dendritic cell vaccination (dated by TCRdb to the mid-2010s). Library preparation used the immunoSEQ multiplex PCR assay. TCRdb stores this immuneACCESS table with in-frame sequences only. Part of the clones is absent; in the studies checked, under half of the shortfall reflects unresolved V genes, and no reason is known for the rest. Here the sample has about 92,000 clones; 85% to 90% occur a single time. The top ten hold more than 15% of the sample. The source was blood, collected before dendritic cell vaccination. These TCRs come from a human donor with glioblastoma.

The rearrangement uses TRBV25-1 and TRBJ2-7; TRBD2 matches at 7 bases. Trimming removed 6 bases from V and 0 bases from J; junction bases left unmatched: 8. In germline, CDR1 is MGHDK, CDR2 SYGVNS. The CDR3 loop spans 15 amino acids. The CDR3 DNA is TGTGCCAGCAGACCGGGACTACAGAGCTCCTACGAGCAGTACTTC. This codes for CASRPGLQSSYEQYF.

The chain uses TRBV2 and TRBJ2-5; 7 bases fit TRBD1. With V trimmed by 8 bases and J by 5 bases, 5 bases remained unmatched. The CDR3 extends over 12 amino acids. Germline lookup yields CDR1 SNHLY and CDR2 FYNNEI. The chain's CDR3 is CASSQGRETQYF. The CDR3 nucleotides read TGTGCCAGCTCACAGGGGCGGGAGACCCAGTACTTC.

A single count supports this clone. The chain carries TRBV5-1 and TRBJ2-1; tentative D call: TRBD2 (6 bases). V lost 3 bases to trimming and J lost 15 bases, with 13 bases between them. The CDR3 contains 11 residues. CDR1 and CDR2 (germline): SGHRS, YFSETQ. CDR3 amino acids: CASSSDGTWFF. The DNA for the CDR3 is TGCGCCAGCAGCTCTGACGGGACTTGGTTCTTC.

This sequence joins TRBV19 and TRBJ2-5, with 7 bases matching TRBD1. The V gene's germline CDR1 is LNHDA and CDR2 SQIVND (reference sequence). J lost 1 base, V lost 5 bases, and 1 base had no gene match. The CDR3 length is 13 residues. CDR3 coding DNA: TGTGCCAGTAGTCGGGACAGCCAAGAGACCCAGTACTTC. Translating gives CASSRDSQETQYF. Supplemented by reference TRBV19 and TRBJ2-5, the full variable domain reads DGGITQSPKYLFRKEGQNVTLSCEQNLNHDAMYWYRQDPGQGLRLIYYSQIVNDFQKGDIAEGYSVSREKKESFPLTVTSAQKNPTAFYLCASSRDSQETQYFGPGTRLLVL.

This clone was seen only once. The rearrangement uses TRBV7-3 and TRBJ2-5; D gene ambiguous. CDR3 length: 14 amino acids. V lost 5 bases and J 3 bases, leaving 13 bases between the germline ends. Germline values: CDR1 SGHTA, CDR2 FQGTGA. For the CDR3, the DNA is TGTGCCAGCAGCGGTGCTAGGAGTGAAGAGACCCAGTACTTC. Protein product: CASSGARSEETQYF. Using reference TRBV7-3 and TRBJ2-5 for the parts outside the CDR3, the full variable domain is GAGVSQTPSNKVTEKGKYVELRCDPISGHTALYWYRQSLGQGPEFLIYFQGTGAADDSGLPNDRFFAVRPEGSVSTLKIQRTERGDSAVYLCASSGARSEETQYFGPGTRLLVL.

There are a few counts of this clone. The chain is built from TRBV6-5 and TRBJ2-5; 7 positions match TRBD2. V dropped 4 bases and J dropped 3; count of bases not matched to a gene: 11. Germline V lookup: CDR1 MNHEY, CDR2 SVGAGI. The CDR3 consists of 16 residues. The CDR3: CASSSGVGEGEETQYF. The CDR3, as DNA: TGTGCCAGCAGTTCGGGGGTGGGGGAGGGCGAAGAGACCCAGTACTTC.

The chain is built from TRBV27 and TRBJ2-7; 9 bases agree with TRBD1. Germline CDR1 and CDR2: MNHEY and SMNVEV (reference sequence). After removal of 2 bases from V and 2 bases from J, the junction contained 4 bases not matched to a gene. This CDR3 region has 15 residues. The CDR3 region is CASSLGTGCPYEQYF. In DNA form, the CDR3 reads TGTGCCAGCAGTTTAGGGACAGGGTGCCCCTACGAGCAGTACTTC.

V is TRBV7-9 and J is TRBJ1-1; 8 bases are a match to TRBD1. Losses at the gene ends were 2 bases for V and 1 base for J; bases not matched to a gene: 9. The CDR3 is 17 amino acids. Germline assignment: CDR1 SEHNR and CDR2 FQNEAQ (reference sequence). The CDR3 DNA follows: TGTGCCAGCAGCTTATCGAAGTCAGGACAGGGGAACACTGAAGCTTTCTTT. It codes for CASSLSKSGQGNTEAFF.

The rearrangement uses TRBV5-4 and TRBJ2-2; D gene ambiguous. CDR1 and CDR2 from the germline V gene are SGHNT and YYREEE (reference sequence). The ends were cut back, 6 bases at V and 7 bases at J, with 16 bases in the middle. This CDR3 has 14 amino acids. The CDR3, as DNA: TGTGCCAGCACCCCGTCCCATCTCGGCGGGGAGCTGTTTTTT. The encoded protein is CASTPSHLGGELFF.

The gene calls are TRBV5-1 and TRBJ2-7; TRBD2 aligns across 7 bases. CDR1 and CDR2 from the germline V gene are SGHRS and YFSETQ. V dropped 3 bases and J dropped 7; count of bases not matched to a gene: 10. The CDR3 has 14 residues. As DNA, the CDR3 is TGCGCCAGCAGCTCTAGACTAGCTGCTGGTGAGCAGTACTTC. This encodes CASSSRLAAGEQYF.

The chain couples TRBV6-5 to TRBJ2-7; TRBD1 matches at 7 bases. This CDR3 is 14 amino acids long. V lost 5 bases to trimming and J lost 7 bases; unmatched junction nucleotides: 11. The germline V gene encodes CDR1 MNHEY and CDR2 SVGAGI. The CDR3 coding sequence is TGTGCCAGCAGTGGAATCCTCAGGGGGTATGAGCAGTACTTC. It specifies CASSGILRGYEQYF.

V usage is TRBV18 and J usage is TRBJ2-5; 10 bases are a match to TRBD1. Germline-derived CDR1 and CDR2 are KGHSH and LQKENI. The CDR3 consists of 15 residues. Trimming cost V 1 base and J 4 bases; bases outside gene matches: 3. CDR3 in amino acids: CASSPQGQGTETQYF. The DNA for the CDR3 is TGTGCCAGCTCACCACAGGGACAGGGGACAGAGACCCAGTACTTC. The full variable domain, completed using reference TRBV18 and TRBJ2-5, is NAGVMQNPRHLVRRRGQEARLRCSPMKGHSHVYWYRQLPEEGLKFMVYLQKENIIDESGMPKERFSAEFPKEGPSILRIQQVVRGDSAAYFCASSPQGQGTETQYFGPGTRLLVL.

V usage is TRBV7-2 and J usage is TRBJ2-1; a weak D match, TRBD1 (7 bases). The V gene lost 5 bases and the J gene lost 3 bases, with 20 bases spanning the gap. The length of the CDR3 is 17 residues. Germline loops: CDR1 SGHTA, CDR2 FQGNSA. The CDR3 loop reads CASSRTGGTVIYNEQFF. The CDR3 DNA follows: TGTGCCAGCAGCCGCACCGGCGGGACAGTGATCTACAATGAGCAGTTCTTC.

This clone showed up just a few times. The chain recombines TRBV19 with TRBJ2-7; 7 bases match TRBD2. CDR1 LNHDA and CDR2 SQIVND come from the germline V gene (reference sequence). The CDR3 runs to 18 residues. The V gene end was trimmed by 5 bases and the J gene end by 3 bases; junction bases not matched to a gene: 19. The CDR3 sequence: CASSPARQVAGVGYEQYF. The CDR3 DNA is TGTGCCAGTAGTCCGGCCCGCCAGGTGGCGGGGGTAGGCTACGAGCAGTACTTC.

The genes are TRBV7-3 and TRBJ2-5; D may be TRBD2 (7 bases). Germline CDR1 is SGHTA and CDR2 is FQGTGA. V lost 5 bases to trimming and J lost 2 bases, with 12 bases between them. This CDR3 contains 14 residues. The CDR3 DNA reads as TGTGCCAGCAGCGGGGGGGCCGGGCAAGAGACCCAGTACTTC. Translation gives CASSGGAGQETQYF.

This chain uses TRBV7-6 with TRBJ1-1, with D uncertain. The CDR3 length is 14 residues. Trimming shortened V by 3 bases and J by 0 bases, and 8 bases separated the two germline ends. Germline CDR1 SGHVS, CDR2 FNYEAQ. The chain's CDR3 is CASSFTEVNTEAFF. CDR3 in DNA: TGTGCCAGCAGCTTTACTGAAGTGAACACTGAAGCTTTCTTT.

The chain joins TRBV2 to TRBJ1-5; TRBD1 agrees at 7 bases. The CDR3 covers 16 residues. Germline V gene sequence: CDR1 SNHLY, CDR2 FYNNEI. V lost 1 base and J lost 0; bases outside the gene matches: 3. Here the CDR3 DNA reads TGTGCCAGCAGTGAAGACAGGGGTTATAGCAATCAGCCCCAGCATTTT. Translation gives CASSEDRGYSNQPQHF. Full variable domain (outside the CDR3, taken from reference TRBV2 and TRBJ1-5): EPEVTQTPSHQVTQMGQEVILRCVPISNHLYFYWYRQILGQKVEFLVSFYNNEISEKSEIFDDQFSVERPDGSNFTLKIRSTKLEDSAMYFCASSEDRGYSNQPQHFGDGTRLSIL.

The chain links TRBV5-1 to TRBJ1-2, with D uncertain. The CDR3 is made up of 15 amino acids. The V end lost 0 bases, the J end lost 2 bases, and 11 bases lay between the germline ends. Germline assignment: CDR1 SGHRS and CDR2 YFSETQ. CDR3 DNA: TGCGCCAGCAGCTTGGCCGTAGGCGGAAACTATGGCTACACCTTC. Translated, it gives CASSLAVGGNYGYTF.

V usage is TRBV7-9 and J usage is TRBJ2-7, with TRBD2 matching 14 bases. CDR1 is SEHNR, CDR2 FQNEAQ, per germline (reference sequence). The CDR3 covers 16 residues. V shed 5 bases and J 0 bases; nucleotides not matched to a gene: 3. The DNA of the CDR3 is TGTGCCAGCAGCCTCGGGACTAGCGGGAGCTCCTACGAGCAGTACTTC. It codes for CASSLGTSGSSYEQYF. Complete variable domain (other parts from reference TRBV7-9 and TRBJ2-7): DTGVSQNPRHKITKRGQNVTFRCDPISEHNRLYWYRQTLGQGPEFLTYFQNEAQLEKSRLLSDRFSAERPKGSFSTLEIQRTEQGDSAMYLCASSLGTSGSSYEQYFGPGTRLTVT.

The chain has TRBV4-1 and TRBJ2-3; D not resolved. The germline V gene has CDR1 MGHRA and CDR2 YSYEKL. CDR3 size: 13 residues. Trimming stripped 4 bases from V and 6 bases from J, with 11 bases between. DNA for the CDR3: TGCGCCAGCAGCCCCCGTTTGGAGGATACGCAGTATTTT. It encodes CASSPRLEDTQYF.

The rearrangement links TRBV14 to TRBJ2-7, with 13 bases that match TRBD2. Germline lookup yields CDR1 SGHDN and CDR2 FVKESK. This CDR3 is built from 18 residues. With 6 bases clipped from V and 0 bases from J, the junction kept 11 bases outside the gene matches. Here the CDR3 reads CASRDTSGRADSSYEQYF. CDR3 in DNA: TGTGCCAGCAGAGACACTAGCGGGAGGGCCGATAGCTCCTACGAGCAGTACTTC.

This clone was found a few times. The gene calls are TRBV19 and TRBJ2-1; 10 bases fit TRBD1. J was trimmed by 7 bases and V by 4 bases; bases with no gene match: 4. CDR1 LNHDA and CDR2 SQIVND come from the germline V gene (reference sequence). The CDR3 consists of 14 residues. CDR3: CASSKGTGENEQFF. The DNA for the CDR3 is TGTGCCAGTAGTAAGGGGACAGGGGAGAATGAGCAGTTCTTC.

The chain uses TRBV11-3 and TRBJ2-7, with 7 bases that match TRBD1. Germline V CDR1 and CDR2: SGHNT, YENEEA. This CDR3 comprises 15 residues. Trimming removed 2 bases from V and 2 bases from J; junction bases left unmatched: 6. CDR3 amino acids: CASSLNRGQTYEQYF. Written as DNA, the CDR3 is TGTGCCAGCAGCTTAAACCGGGGACAGACCTACGAGCAGTACTTC.

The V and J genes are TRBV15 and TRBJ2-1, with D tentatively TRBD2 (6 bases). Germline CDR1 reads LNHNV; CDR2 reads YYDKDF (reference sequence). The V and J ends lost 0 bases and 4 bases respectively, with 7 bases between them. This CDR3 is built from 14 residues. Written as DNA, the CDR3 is TGTGCCACCAGCAGAGAAGGGAGGTACAATGAGCAGTTCTTC. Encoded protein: CATSREGRYNEQFF.

The CDR3, as DNA: TGTGCCAGCAGCGTAGGAGCGGGGGGGCCCAAGACCCAGTACTTC. This sequence encodes CASSVGAGGPKTQYF. This chain links TRBV9 with TRBJ2-5; the match to TRBD2 covers 10 bases. Trimming cost V 0 bases and J 6 bases; bases outside gene matches: 5. This CDR3 comprises 15 residues. Per germline, CDR1 SGDLS and CDR2 YYNGEE.

In DNA form, the CDR3 reads TGCGCCAGCAGCCCGACGGGACTAGCGGGGGGGTTCCAAGAGACCCAGTACTTC. It codes for CASSPTGLAGGFQETQYF. The genes are TRBV5-1 and TRBJ2-5; 16 bases agree with TRBD2. The CDR3 totals 18 residues. The V and J ends lost 4 bases and 1 base, in that order; junction bases with no gene match: 7. From germline, CDR1 is SGHRS and CDR2 YFSETQ.

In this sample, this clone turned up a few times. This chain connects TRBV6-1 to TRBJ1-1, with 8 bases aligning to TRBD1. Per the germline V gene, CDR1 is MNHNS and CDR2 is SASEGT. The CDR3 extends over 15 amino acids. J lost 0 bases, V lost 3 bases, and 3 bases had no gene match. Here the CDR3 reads CASSDRGLVNTEAFF. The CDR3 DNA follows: TGTGCCAGCAGTGACAGGGGGCTGGTGAACACTGAAGCTTTCTTT.